These 21 T cell receptor beta chains originate from one sample sequenced in a study of T cell changes during pregnancy in multiple sclerosis. Clones were read by immunoSEQ multiplex PCR, and TCRdb kept only the in-frame ones, dropping some. The sample shows around 70,000 clones, 80% to 95% of them seen only once. This specimen consisted of CD4+ T cells from peripheral blood mononuclear cells, obtained after pregnancy. The receptors stem from a female donor with multiple sclerosis, enrolled in a pregnancy study.

The chain has TRBV6-5 and TRBJ1-2, with D maybe TRBD1 (6 bases). The V gene lost 0 bases and the J gene lost 9 bases, with 11 bases spanning the gap. Germline assignment: CDR1 MNHEY and CDR2 SVGAGI. CDR3 size: 13 residues. This CDR3 is CASSYSRGASYTF. In DNA, the CDR3 is TGTGCCAGCAGTTACTCCCGGGGGGCAAGCTACACCTTC.

The chain has TRBV11-2 and TRBJ2-7; 9 bases match TRBD2. The V and J ends lost 5 bases and 2 bases, in that order; junction bases with no gene match: 7. This CDR3 contains 15 residues. Looked up from germline, CDR1 is SGHAT and CDR2 is FQNNGV. CDR3: CASSRYLAGTYEQYF. CDR3 DNA sequence: TGTGCCAGCAGCCGTTATCTAGCGGGGACCTACGAGCAGTACTTC.

This sequence joins TRBV11-2 and TRBJ2-5; perhaps TRBD1 as D (5 bases). There are 12 residues in the CDR3. Trimming stripped 5 bases from V and 4 bases from J, with 8 bases between. Germline V gene lookup returns CDR1 SGHAT and CDR2 FQNNGV. Here the CDR3 reads CASSPRGETQYF. In DNA form, the CDR3 reads TGTGCCAGCAGCCCTAGGGGAGAGACCCAGTACTTC.

This clone was detected once. This sequence joins TRBV2 and TRBJ2-7; D uncertain. The CDR3 is 12 amino acids. The V end was cut by 3 bases, the J end by 3 bases, with 6 bases between. Germline lookup yields CDR1 SNHLY and CDR2 FYNNEI. This CDR3 is CASSEFIYEQYF. CDR3 nucleotides: TGTGCCAGCAGTGAGTTTATCTACGAGCAGTACTTC.

This clone has only one observation. For the CDR3, the DNA is TGCGCCAGCAGCGCCGGGACAGGGAATAGTCAGCCCCAGCATTTT. Translating it yields CASSAGTGNSQPQHF. The chain has TRBV5-1 and TRBJ1-5; 9 nucleotides align to TRBD1. V was pared by 4 bases and J by 6 bases, with 8 bases of the junction left unmatched. Germline CDR1 SGHRS, CDR2 YFSETQ. The CDR3 sequence is 15 residues long.

The rearrangement links TRBV5-8 to TRBJ2-5; 13 nucleotides match TRBD2. J lost 4 bases, V lost 2 bases, and 5 bases had no gene match. CDR3 length equals 16 residues. Germline loops: CDR1 SGHTS, CDR2 YDEGEE. CDR3 in amino acids: CASSLGTSGKLETQYF. The CDR3 DNA sequence: TGTGCCAGCAGCTTAGGGACTAGCGGGAAATTAGAGACCCAGTACTTC.

V usage is TRBV18 and J usage is TRBJ2-1; D is unresolved. CDR3 length equals 16 residues. Germline CDR1 reads KGHSH; CDR2 reads LQKENI. The V end lost 2 bases, the J end lost 3 bases, and 14 bases lay between the germline ends. The CDR3 is CASSPVMGSLYNEQFF. The CDR3, as DNA: TGTGCCAGCTCACCAGTCATGGGCAGCCTCTACAATGAGCAGTTCTTC.

This chain joins TRBV25-1 and TRBJ2-1; D is perhaps TRBD2 (7 bases). Germline CDR1 is MGHDK and CDR2 is SYGVNS. CDR3 length equals 16 residues. V lost 2 bases to trimming and J lost 3 bases, with 14 bases between them. The CDR3 here is CASSEGGREYYNEQFF. In DNA, the CDR3 is TGTGCCAGCAGTGAAGGGGGGCGGGAGTACTACAATGAGCAGTTCTTC. The whole variable domain, filled in from reference TRBV25-1 and TRBJ2-1, reads EADIYQTPRYLVIGTGKKITLECSQTMGHDKMYWYQQDPGMELHLIHYSYGVNSTEKGDLSSESTVSRIRTEHFPLTLESARPSHTSQYLCASSEGGREYYNEQFFGPGTRLTVL.

The V and J genes are TRBV18 and TRBJ1-2, with D possibly matching TRBD1 (5 bases). The CDR3 contains 12 residues. In germline, CDR1 is KGHSH, CDR2 LQKENI. Trimming removed 2 bases at V and 7 bases at J, with 8 bases between. The CDR3 region is CASSPEQVGYTF. The CDR3 region has the DNA TGTGCCAGCTCACCAGAACAGGTTGGCTACACCTTC.

This clone has just a few counts. The CDR3, as DNA: TGTGCCAGTAGTAGACCTCCGGGACAGGGAAATCAGCCCCAGCATTTT. Amino acid sequence: CASSRPPGQGNQPQHF. The chain recombines TRBV19 with TRBJ1-5; the match to TRBD1 covers 9 bases. The J segment lost 4 bases and the V segment lost 4 bases, leaving 8 bases of the junction unmatched. The CDR3 extends over 16 amino acids. Germline CDR1 is LNHDA and CDR2 is SQIVND (reference sequence). Complete variable domain (other parts from reference TRBV19 and TRBJ1-5): DGGITQSPKYLFRKEGQNVTLSCEQNLNHDAMYWYRQDPGQGLRLIYYSQIVNDFQKGDIAEGYSVSREKKESFPLTVTSAQKNPTAFYLCASSRPPGQGNQPQHFGDGTRLSIL.

The V and J genes are TRBV6-1 and TRBJ1-5, with TRBD1 matching over 9 bases. V lost 4 bases, J lost 4 bases, and 5 bases stayed unmatched. Germline V lookup: CDR1 MNHNS, CDR2 SASEGT. The CDR3 loop spans 15 amino acids. CDR3 in amino acids: CASSGGQGPNQPQHF. The DNA for the CDR3 is TGTGCCAGCAGTGGCGGACAGGGGCCTAATCAGCCCCAGCATTTT.

This clone has only a few counts. This rearrangement joins TRBV5-1 to TRBJ1-2; D is perhaps TRBD1 (6 bases). The CDR3 consists of 14 residues. V was clipped by 0 bases and J by 3 bases, with 9 bases between them. Germline CDR1 reads SGHRS; CDR2 reads YFSETQ. CDR3 protein: CASSLGPGDYGYTF. The CDR3 region has the DNA TGCGCCAGCAGCTTGGGTCCAGGGGACTATGGCTACACCTTC.

This chain joins TRBV7-2 and TRBJ2-7; tentative D call: TRBD2 (6 bases). CDR3 length: 13 amino acids. The ends were cut back, 10 bases at V and 4 bases at J, with 17 bases in the middle. The germline gives CDR1 SGHTA, CDR2 FQGNSA. This chain's CDR3 is CATCSLGGYEQYF. The CDR3 DNA reads as TGTGCCACCTGTTCATTGGGGGGATACGAGCAGTACTTC.

Only one count was recorded for this clone. The CDR3 region has the DNA TGTGCCAGCAGCTCCGGACTACCCTACGAGCAGTACTTC. It is translated as CASSSGLPYEQYF. The J gene is TRBJ2-7, the V gene TRBV28, with D possibly matching TRBD2 (6 bases). The V and J ends lost 6 bases and 2 bases respectively, with 11 bases between them. Germline-derived CDR1 and CDR2 are MDHEN and SYDVKM. The CDR3 loop spans 13 amino acids.

This chain connects TRBV28 to TRBJ1-1, with D possibly matching TRBD1 (5 bases). V was clipped by 3 bases and J by 4 bases, with 12 bases between them. CDR1 is MDHEN, CDR2 SYDVKM, per germline. The length of the CDR3 is 14 residues. The CDR3: CASSLSTVRTEAFF. The CDR3 region has the DNA TGTGCCAGCAGTTTGTCGACAGTGCGCACTGAAGCTTTCTTT.

This chain connects TRBV4-1 to TRBJ2-1; the match to TRBD1 covers 11 bases. Germline CDR1 is MGHRA and CDR2 is YSYEKL. Trimming cost V 0 bases and J 10 bases; bases outside gene matches: 8. The CDR3 totals 16 residues. The CDR3 protein is CASSQDRDRGYWEQFF. In DNA, the CDR3 is TGCGCCAGCAGCCAAGACCGGGACAGGGGGTACTGGGAGCAGTTCTTC.

V usage is TRBV7-9 and J usage is TRBJ1-2; no clear D. The CDR3 loop spans 14 amino acids. V was shortened by 3 bases and J by 2 bases, with 10 bases between the two germline ends. Germline CDR1 SEHNR, CDR2 FQNEAQ (reference sequence). The DNA for the CDR3 is TGTGCCAGCAGCTTTCTGACATCGAACTATGGCTACACCTTC. Translating it yields CASSFLTSNYGYTF.

This sequence joins TRBV5-1 and TRBJ2-7, with 8 bases that match TRBD2. Trimming at V came to 0 bases and at J to 5 bases, leaving 4 bases not matched to a gene. The CDR3 sequence is 14 residues long. Per the germline V gene, CDR1 is SGHRS and CDR2 is YFSETQ. CDR3 loop: CASSLVREGHEQYF. As DNA, the CDR3 is TGCGCCAGCAGCTTGGTCCGGGAGGGCCACGAGCAGTACTTC.

The chain employs TRBV28 and TRBJ1-2; the D is unclear. The CDR3 covers 15 residues. V lost 3 bases and J 2 bases, leaving 13 bases between the germline ends. Per germline, CDR1 MDHEN and CDR2 SYDVKM. The DNA for the CDR3 is TGTGCCAGCAGTTTTGGACTCACAAGGAACTATGGCTACACCTTC. It yields the protein CASSFGLTRNYGYTF.

The V and J genes are TRBV18 and TRBJ2-5; TRBD2 matches at 12 bases. The CDR3 contains 16 residues. Per germline, CDR1 KGHSH and CDR2 LQKENI. Trimming removed 6 bases from V and 2 bases from J; junction bases left unmatched: 7. CDR3 sequence (DNA): TGTGCCAGCTCCCCTAGCGGGGGGGATGGTCAAGAGACCCAGTACTTC. It yields the protein CASSPSGGDGQETQYF.

This clone was found a few times. This chain joins TRBV19 and TRBJ2-3, with D possibly being TRBD2 (5 bases). The CDR3 loop spans 13 amino acids. Per germline, CDR1 LNHDA and CDR2 SQIVND (reference sequence). V was trimmed by 1 base and J by 5 bases, leaving 7 bases between them. DNA of the CDR3: TGTGCCAGTAGTATAGCTGGAGGAGATACGCAGTATTTT. Protein product: CASSIAGGDTQYF. Variable domain in full (rest from reference TRBV19 and TRBJ2-3): DGGITQSPKYLFRKEGQNVTLSCEQNLNHDAMYWYRQDPGQGLRLIYYSQIVNDFQKGDIAEGYSVSREKKESFPLTVTSAQKNPTAFYLCASSIAGGDTQYFGPGTRLTVL.